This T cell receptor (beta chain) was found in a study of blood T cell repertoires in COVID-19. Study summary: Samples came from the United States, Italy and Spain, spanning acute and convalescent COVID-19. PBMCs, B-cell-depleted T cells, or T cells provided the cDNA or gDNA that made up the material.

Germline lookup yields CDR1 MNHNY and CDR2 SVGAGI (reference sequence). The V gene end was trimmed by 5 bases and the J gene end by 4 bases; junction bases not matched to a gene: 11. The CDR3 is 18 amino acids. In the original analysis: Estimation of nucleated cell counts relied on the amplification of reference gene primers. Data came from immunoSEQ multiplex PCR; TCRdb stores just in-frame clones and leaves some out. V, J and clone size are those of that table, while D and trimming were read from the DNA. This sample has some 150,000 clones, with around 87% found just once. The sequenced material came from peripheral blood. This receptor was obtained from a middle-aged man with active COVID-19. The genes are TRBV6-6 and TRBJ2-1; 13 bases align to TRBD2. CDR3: CASSRLTSGGGPYNEQFF. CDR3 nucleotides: TGTGCCAGCAGTCGCCTCACTAGCGGGGGGGGCCCATACAATGAGCAGTTCTTC.